The clone carrying this T cell receptor (beta chain) was observed a few times. The sample comes from a study of T cell changes during pregnancy in multiple sclerosis. The repertoire was sequenced with immunoSEQ multiplex PCR; TCRdb's copy has only in-frame clones and lacks some. Of tens of thousands of clones in the sample, 85% to 95% were seen once. The ends lost 8 bases at V and 7 bases at J; junction bases unmatched: 10. Per germline, CDR1 LNHDA and CDR2 SQIVND (reference sequence). The CDR3 is 15 residues long. The chain uses TRBV19 and TRBJ2-2, with 10 bases that match TRBD1. This receptor was identified in a female donor with multiple sclerosis, enrolled in a pregnancy study. The material was CD4+ T cells from peripheral blood mononuclear cells, obtained in the third trimester of pregnancy. The CDR3 sequence is CASGPRTGGSGELFF. CDR3 DNA sequence: TGTGCCAGTGGTCCTCGGACAGGGGGGAGCGGGGAGCTGTTTTTT.